The entry that follows covers one T cell receptor (beta chain) sequence. The data are from a study of PD-L1 blockade in urothelial cancer. The CDR3 contains 15 residues. V gave up 6 bases and J gave up 4 bases; unmatched junction bases: 8. The germline gives CDR1 MNHNS, CDR2 SASEGT. Using immunoSEQ multiplex PCR, the repertoire was profiled, and TCRdb retains in-frame clones only, with some absent. The table records approximately 80,000 clones, 82% of them present only once. This TCR was sampled from a man in his 70s with urothelial cancer. The specimen comprised PBMCs, sampled around atezolizumab (anti-PD-L1) treatment. The chain links TRBV6-1 to TRBJ2-1; TRBD2 matches 8 bases. Written as DNA, the CDR3 is TGTGCCAGCAGCCCGAGCGGGAGAGGGTACAATGAGCAGTTCTTC. It translates to CASSPSGRGYNEQFF.